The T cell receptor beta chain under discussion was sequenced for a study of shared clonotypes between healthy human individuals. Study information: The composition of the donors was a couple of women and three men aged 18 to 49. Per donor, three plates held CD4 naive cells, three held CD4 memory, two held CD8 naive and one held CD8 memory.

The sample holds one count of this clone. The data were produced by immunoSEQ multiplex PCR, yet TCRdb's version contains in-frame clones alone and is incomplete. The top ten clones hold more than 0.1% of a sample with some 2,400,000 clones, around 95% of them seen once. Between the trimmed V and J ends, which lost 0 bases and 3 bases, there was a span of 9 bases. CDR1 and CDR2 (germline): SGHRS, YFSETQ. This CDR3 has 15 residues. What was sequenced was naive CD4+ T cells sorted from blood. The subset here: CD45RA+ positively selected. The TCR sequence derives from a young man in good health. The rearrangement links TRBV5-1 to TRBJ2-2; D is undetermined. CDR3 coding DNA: TGCGCCAGCAGCTTGGGAAGGGCCGACACCGGGGAGCTGTTTTTT. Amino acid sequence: CASSLGRADTGELFF. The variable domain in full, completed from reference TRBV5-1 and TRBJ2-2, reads KAGVTQTPRYLIKTRGQQVTLSCSPISGHRSVSWYQQTPGQGLQFLFEYFSETQRNKGNFPGRFSGRQFSNSRSEMNVSTLELGDSALYLCASSLGRADTGELFFGEGSRLTVL.